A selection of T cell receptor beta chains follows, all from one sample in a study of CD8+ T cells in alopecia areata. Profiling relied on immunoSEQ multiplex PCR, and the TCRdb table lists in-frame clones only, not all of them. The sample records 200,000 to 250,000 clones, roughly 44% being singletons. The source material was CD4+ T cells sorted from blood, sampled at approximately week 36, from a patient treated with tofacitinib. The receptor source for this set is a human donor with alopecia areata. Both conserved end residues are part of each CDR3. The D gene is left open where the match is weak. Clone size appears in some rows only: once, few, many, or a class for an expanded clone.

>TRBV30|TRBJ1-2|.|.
CAWSDRQGYTF
TGTGCCTGGAGCGACCGTCAGGGCTACACCTTC
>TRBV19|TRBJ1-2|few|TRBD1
CASDRTGGGYGYTF
TGTGCCAGTGACCGGACAGGGGGCGGCTATGGCTACACCTTC
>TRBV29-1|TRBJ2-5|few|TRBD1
CSVVFRGRETQYF
TGCAGCGTTGTTTTCAGGGGGCGAGAGACCCAGTACTTC
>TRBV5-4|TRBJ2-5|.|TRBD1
CASSSGQGETQYF
TGTGCCAGCAGCTCAGGACAGGGGGAGACCCAGTACTTC
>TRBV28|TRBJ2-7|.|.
CASSPPRASREQYF
TGTGCCAGCAGTCCCCCCCGGGCATCTCGCGAGCAGTACTTC
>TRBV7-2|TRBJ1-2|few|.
CASSPGEGNYGYTF
TGTGCCAGCAGCCCCGGAGAGGGGAACTATGGCTACACCTTC
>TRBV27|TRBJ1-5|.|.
CASSWGRPQGNQPQHF
TGTGCCAGCAGTTGGGGGCGGCCTCAAGGCAATCAGCCCCAGCATTTT
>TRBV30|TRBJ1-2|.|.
CAWTIRGGGYTF
TGTGCCTGGACCATCCGGGGGGGTGGCTACACCTTC
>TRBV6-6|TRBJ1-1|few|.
CASSYRDLSLQAFF
TGTGCCAGCAGTTACCGGGACCTAAGTTTACAAGCTTTCTTT
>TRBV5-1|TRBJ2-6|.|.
CASSLGYRTDPGANVLTF
TGCGCCAGCAGCTTGGGTTACCGTACTGACCCTGGGGCCAACGTCCTGACTTTC
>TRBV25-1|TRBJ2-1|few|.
CASTLRGVEQFF
TGTGCCAGCACCCTCAGGGGGGTTGAGCAGTTCTTC
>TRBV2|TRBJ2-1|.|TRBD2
CASSDVAGGRNEQFF
TGTGCCAGCAGTGATGTTGCGGGAGGGCGCAATGAGCAGTTCTTC
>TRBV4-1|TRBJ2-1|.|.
CASSQVFLTPGGNEQFF
TGCGCCAGCAGCCAAGTTTTTCTAACACCGGGCGGCAATGAGCAGTTCTTC
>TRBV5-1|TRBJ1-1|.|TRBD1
CASSWTGAITEAFF
TGCGCCAGCAGCTGGACAGGGGCGATCACTGAAGCTTTCTTT
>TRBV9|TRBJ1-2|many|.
CASSVDRDYGYTF
TGTGCCAGCAGCGTAGATCGGGACTATGGCTACACCTTC
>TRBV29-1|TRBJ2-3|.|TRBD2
CSVPTSGRLVDTQYF
TGCAGTGTTCCGACTAGCGGGAGGTTGGTAGATACGCAGTATTTT
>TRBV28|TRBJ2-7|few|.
CASSLSGLSYEQYF
TGTGCCAGCAGTTTATCCGGCCTTTCCTACGAGCAGTACTTC
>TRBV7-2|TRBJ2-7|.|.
CASSPSRGSSYEQYF
TGTGCCAGCAGCCCGTCACGGGGGAGCTCCTACGAGCAGTACTTC
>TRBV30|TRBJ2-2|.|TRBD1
CAWSFPDRVNTGELFF
TGTGCCTGGAGTTTTCCGGACAGGGTTAACACCGGGGAGCTGTTTTTT
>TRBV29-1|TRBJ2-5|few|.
CSVVGGWETQYF
TGCAGCGTTGTCGGGGGCTGGGAGACCCAGTACTTC
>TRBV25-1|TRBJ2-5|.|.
CASSEIGQLEETQYF
TGTGCCAGCAGTGAAATAGGACAGTTAGAAGAGACCCAGTACTTC
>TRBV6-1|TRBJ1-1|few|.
CASSATYMNTEAFF
TGTGCCAGCAGTGCAACTTATATGAACACTGAAGCTTTCTTT
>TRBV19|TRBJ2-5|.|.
CASGRQETQYF
TGTGCCAGTGGACGACAAGAGACCCAGTACTTC
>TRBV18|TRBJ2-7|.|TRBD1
CASSKGGQGEDEQYF
TGTGCCAGCTCCAAAGGTGGACAGGGGGAAGACGAGCAGTACTTC
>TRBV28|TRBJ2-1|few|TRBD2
CASSATSGGSYNEQFF
TGTGCCAGCAGTGCTACTAGCGGAGGCTCCTACAATGAGCAGTTCTTC
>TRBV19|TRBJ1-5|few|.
CASTAQTHQPQHF
TGTGCCAGTACCGCGCAAACTCATCAGCCCCAGCATTTT
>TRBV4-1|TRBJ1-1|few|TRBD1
CASSPSTGGYTEAFF
TGCGCCAGCAGCCCGTCTACAGGGGGGTACACTGAAGCTTTCTTT